The clone carrying this T cell receptor beta chain has only one observation. The ends were cut back, 3 bases at V and 3 bases at J, with 18 bases in the middle. The germline CDR1 and CDR2 sequences are SGHNT and YYREEE (reference sequence). CDR3 length: 16 amino acids. In the authors' workflow: Amplified reference gene primers provided the basis for estimating nucleated cell counts. Generated by immunoSEQ multiplex PCR, the TCRdb table keeps only in-frame clones and is missing some. The V and J calls and the clone size are those of that table, but D and trimming were determined from the DNA. The data hold under 35,000 clones, with roughly 90% observed a single time. These data come from a study of blood T cell repertoires in COVID-19. For the study at large: COVID-19 samples collected from the United States, Italy and Spain covered acute and convalescent phases.

This sequence originates from a human donor in a cohort sampled during active COVID-19. The material sequenced was peripheral blood. V usage is TRBV5-4 and J usage is TRBJ1-2; D is unclear. The CDR3 nucleotides read TGTGCCAGCAGCTCTGTTGTAACCCCTCGAGACTATGGCTACACCTTC. The encoded protein is CASSSVVTPRDYGYTF.